The clone carrying this T cell receptor (beta chain) showed up many times. Its antigen remains unknown. The unsorted libraries were made from 2 million PBMCs kept at -80 C. The data belong to a study of neurological immune-mediated disorders. Template-switch 5'RACE cDNA synthesis added a 10-nucleotide unique molecular identifier. Every sequencing run generated in excess of 170 million TCR-beta sequences. These sequences covered 15-18 subjects. Using its own MiXCR run on the 5' RACE reads, TCRdb lists one record per CDR3 protein. The sample holds about 51,000 distinct CDR3 sequences, 16% seen once. There are 11 residues in the CDR3. Germline values: CDR1 DFQATT, CDR2 SNEGSKA (reference sequence). The germline V and J ends were trimmed by 5 bases and 9 bases, with 14 bases remaining between them. Study outcomes and limitations: The study found no CDR3 amino acid sequences shared by expanded clones across subjects, suggesting private repertoires in all groups.

The sample consisted of PBMCs. The TCR sequence derives from a man between 60 and 75 years old in good health. The chain combines TRBV20-1 with TRBJ2-7; D is ambiguous. CDR3 residues: CSAPTGGWQYF. CDR3 bases: TGCAGTGCTCCTACGGGCGGCTGGCAGTACTTC.